This is a list of T cell receptor beta chains from one sample in a study of early T cells in non-severe SARS-CoV-2 infection. MiXCR was run by TCRdb on the 5' RACE reads, yielding one entry per CDR3 protein. The table includes about 40,000 distinct CDR3 sequences, under 30% detected once. The source was whole blood, collected at baseline. The receptors originated from an adult who was a healthcare worker with PCR-confirmed SARS-CoV-2 infection or an uninfected control (not recorded which). Both conserved end residues are part of each CDR3. The order of the fields is D gene, J gene, clone size, V gene, CDR3 DNA, CDR3 protein. The D gene is left open where the match is weak. Clone size is not always given. Where it is, it says once, few, many or a class for expanded clones.

d_call: NA; j_call: TRBJ1-1; clone_size: NA; v_call: TRBV6-5; cdr3_nt: TGTGCCAGCAGTTACTCGAATGCAAGGAACACTGAAGCTTTCTTT; cdr3_aa: CASSYSNARNTEAFF
d_call: NA; j_call: TRBJ2-5; clone_size: few; v_call: TRBV7-9; cdr3_nt: TGTGCCAGCAGCTCCAGGGGCCCAGAGACCCAGTACTTC; cdr3_aa: CASSSRGPETQYF
d_call: TRBD2; j_call: TRBJ2-7; clone_size: NA; v_call: TRBV15; cdr3_nt: TGTGCCACCAGCACCCCTTTAGCGGGGGCATCCTACGAGCAGTACTTC; cdr3_aa: CATSTPLAGASYEQYF
d_call: NA; j_call: TRBJ2-3; clone_size: few; v_call: TRBV29-1; cdr3_nt: TGCAGCGTTGACCCCCCCCTACCAGATACGCAGTATTTT; cdr3_aa: CSVDPPLPDTQYF
d_call: NA; j_call: TRBJ1-5; clone_size: NA; v_call: TRBV7-2; cdr3_nt: TGTGCCAGCAGCCACAACGGGAATCTTCAGCCCCAGCATTTT; cdr3_aa: CASSHNGNLQPQHF
d_call: NA; j_call: TRBJ1-6; clone_size: few; v_call: TRBV6-2/TRBV6-3; cdr3_nt: TGTGCCAGCAGCTCCGGACAGCTTTCACCCCTCCACTTT; cdr3_aa: CASSSGQLSPLHF
d_call: NA; j_call: TRBJ2-5; clone_size: NA; v_call: TRBV13; cdr3_nt: TGTGCCAGCAGCGGGGAACTCGGGACCCAGTACTTC; cdr3_aa: CASSGELGTQYF
d_call: NA; j_call: TRBJ1-1; clone_size: NA; v_call: TRBV20-1; cdr3_nt: TGCAGTGCAAGCGGGGCCTCGGACACTGAAGCTTTCTTT; cdr3_aa: CSASGASDTEAFF
d_call: NA; j_call: TRBJ1-2; clone_size: NA; v_call: TRBV19; cdr3_nt: TGTGCCAGTAGTATACGGGGCCAGTACACCTTC; cdr3_aa: CASSIRGQYTF
d_call: NA; j_call: TRBJ2-1; clone_size: few; v_call: TRBV10-3; cdr3_nt: TGTGCCATCAGTGAGTCTGTAAGATACAATGAGCAGTTCTTC; cdr3_aa: CAISESVRYNEQFF
d_call: TRBD1; j_call: TRBJ1-2; clone_size: few; v_call: TRBV7-2; cdr3_nt: TGTGCCAGCAGCCCCGGACAGGGATATGGCTACACCTTC; cdr3_aa: CASSPGQGYGYTF
d_call: TRBD2; j_call: TRBJ2-5; clone_size: NA; v_call: TRBV11-2; cdr3_nt: TGTGCCAGCAGCTTAGGACTAGCGGCCAGCCAAGAGACCCAGTACTTC; cdr3_aa: CASSLGLAASQETQYF
d_call: NA; j_call: TRBJ2-5; clone_size: many; v_call: TRBV11-2; cdr3_nt: TGTGCCAGCAGCTTCACCCGGGGCCAAGAGACCCAGTACTTC; cdr3_aa: CASSFTRGQETQYF
d_call: TRBD2; j_call: TRBJ2-5; clone_size: once; v_call: TRBV20-1; cdr3_nt: TGCAGTGCTAGGCCCCTCCAGACTAGCGGGACCTCAGAGACCCAGTACTTC; cdr3_aa: CSARPLQTSGTSETQYF
d_call: TRBD1; j_call: TRBJ2-3; clone_size: few; v_call: TRBV5-4; cdr3_nt: TGTGCCAGCAGCGCAGACAGGGGGAAGACAGATACGCAGTATTTT; cdr3_aa: CASSADRGKTDTQYF
d_call: NA; j_call: TRBJ2-2; clone_size: many; v_call: TRBV7-8; cdr3_nt: TGTGCCAGCAGCCCCGATCCCGGGGAGCTGTTTTTT; cdr3_aa: CASSPDPGELFF
d_call: NA; j_call: TRBJ2-7; clone_size: NA; v_call: TRBV3-1; cdr3_nt: TGTGCCAGCAGCCAAGTGAGGCACGAGCAGTACTTC; cdr3_aa: CASSQVRHEQYF
d_call: NA; j_call: TRBJ1-3; clone_size: NA; v_call: TRBV20-1; cdr3_nt: TGCAGTGCTAGAGAGGGGGGGACCGGAAACACCATATATTTT; cdr3_aa: CSAREGGTGNTIYF
d_call: TRBD2; j_call: TRBJ2-2; clone_size: NA; v_call: TRBV4-1; cdr3_nt: TGCGCCAGCAGCCTAAGCGGGATGAACACCGGGGAGCTGTTTTTT; cdr3_aa: CASSLSGMNTGELFF
d_call: NA; j_call: TRBJ2-5; clone_size: few; v_call: TRBV29-1; cdr3_nt: TGCAGCGTTGGCTCCCGGACAGAGACCCAGTACTTC; cdr3_aa: CSVGSRTETQYF
d_call: NA; j_call: TRBJ1-6; clone_size: few; v_call: TRBV7-8; cdr3_nt: TGTGCCAGCAGCGTAGCGGACAGATATAATTCACCCCTCCACTTT; cdr3_aa: CASSVADRYNSPLHF
d_call: TRBD1; j_call: TRBJ1-5; clone_size: NA; v_call: TRBV20-1; cdr3_nt: TGCAGTGCCATCGATGACAGGGACGGCAATCAGCCCCAGCATTTT; cdr3_aa: CSAIDDRDGNQPQHF
d_call: NA; j_call: TRBJ2-5; clone_size: NA; v_call: TRBV5-1; cdr3_nt: TGCGCCAGCAGCTTGGATGTGACAGAAGAGACCCAGTACTTC; cdr3_aa: CASSLDVTEETQYF